This is a list of T cell receptor beta chains from one sample in a study of shared clonotypes between healthy human individuals. Some clones are missing from TCRdb's copy, which holds only in-frame ones; the method was immunoSEQ multiplex PCR. Of more than 200,000 clones listed, 65% were seen once; the top ten hold around 10%. Sequenced sample: memory CD4+ T cells sorted from blood. These receptors all stem from a man aged 25 to 45 in good health. Both conserved end residues are part of each CDR3. D genes are given only for firm matches. Size tells how often a clone was seen (once, few, many) or the class of an expanded clone, and some rows leave it out.

D,V,size,J,CDR3,DNA
TRBD1,TRBV5-4,NA,TRBJ2-5,CASSPTGGRETQYF,TGTGCCAGCAGCCCTACAGGGGGCAGGGAGACCCAGTACTTC
TRBD2,TRBV11-2,NA,TRBJ2-7,CASSPRPSGSNEQYF,TGTGCCAGCAGCCCCCGCCCTAGCGGGAGTAACGAGCAGTACTTC
NA,TRBV18,NA,TRBJ1-3,CASSARTGFGNTIYF,TGTGCCAGCTCAGCGAGGACGGGTTTTGGAAACACCATATATTTT
NA,TRBV5-4,NA,TRBJ2-7,CASSTSTAYSYEQYF,TGTGCCAGCAGCACATCGACAGCCTACTCCTACGAGCAGTACTTC
NA,TRBV7-8,few,TRBJ1-4,CASSQTQEKLFF,TGTGCCAGCAGCCAAACACAGGAAAAACTGTTTTTT
TRBD2,TRBV27,NA,TRBJ2-7,CASSLREGGSYEQYF,TGTGCCAGCAGTTTGAGAGAGGGAGGGTCCTACGAGCAGTACTTC
NA,TRBV7-9,once,TRBJ2-3,CASSKAGFLSTDTQYF,TGTGCCAGCAGCAAAGCAGGGTTCCTAAGCACAGATACGCAGTATTTT
NA,TRBV5-4,NA,TRBJ2-1,CASRRDGASLNNEQFF,TGTGCCAGCAGACGGGACGGCGCCTCTCTAAACAATGAGCAGTTCTTC
TRBD1,TRBV6-5,NA,TRBJ2-3,CASSYTGQATDTQYF,TGTGCCAGCAGTTACACTGGACAGGCCACAGATACGCAGTATTTT
TRBD1,TRBV6-6,NA,TRBJ2-4,CASSSTGQNIQYF,TGTGCCAGCAGTTCGACAGGGCAAAACATTCAGTACTTC
NA,TRBV4-1,NA,TRBJ2-7,CASKRGAGPYEQYF,TGCGCCAGCAAGCGCGGGGCGGGGCCCTACGAGCAGTACTTC
TRBD2,TRBV11-2,NA,TRBJ2-3,CASSFLLAGADTQYF,TGTGCCAGCAGCTTTCTACTAGCGGGAGCAGATACGCAGTATTTT
TRBD2,TRBV5-6,NA,TRBJ2-2,CASSRRGLDGTGELFF,TGTGCCAGCAGCAGGCGGGGACTAGATGGCACCGGGGAGCTGTTTTTT
TRBD1,TRBV5-4,NA,TRBJ2-7,CASSLRGQGLGEQYF,TGTGCCAGCAGCTTGAGGGGGCAAGGGTTGGGCGAGCAGTACTTC
NA,TRBV6-5,NA,TRBJ1-5,CASSYLGANQPQHF,TGTGCCAGCAGTTATCTAGGGGCTAATCAGCCCCAGCATTTT
NA,TRBV11-3,NA,TRBJ2-5,CASSLNSYQETQYF,TGTGCCAGCAGCTTAAATTCGTACCAAGAGACCCAGTACTTC
NA,TRBV10-2,NA,TRBJ2-3,CASFAEGTTDSTDTQYF,TGCGCCAGCTTTGCGGAAGGGACGACCGATAGCACAGATACGCAGTATTTT
TRBD2,TRBV6-6,once,TRBJ2-1,CASSYQTAGSANEQFF,TGTGCCAGCAGTTACCAAACAGCGGGATCAGCCAATGAGCAGTTCTTC
TRBD2,TRBV5-4,NA,TRBJ2-3,CASRTGLFITDTQYF,TGTGCCAGCAGGACGGGACTATTTATCACAGATACGCAGTATTTT
TRBD1,TRBV7-9,NA,TRBJ1-2,CASSGRDRGNGYTF,TGTGCCAGCAGTGGTCGGGACAGGGGTAATGGCTACACCTTC
TRBD1,TRBV10-3,NA,TRBJ2-7,CAIKETGQGTYEQYF,TGTGCCATCAAAGAGACCGGACAGGGGACCTACGAGCAGTACTTC
TRBD1,TRBV2,NA,TRBJ2-1,CASSVFGQGSEQFF,TGTGCCAGCAGTGTATTCGGACAGGGAAGTGAGCAGTTCTTC
TRBD1,TRBV11-2,few,TRBJ1-4,CASSLPGTGGEKLFF,TGTGCCAGCAGCTTGCCCGGGACAGGGGGAGAAAAACTGTTTTTT
TRBD1,TRBV7-2,NA,TRBJ2-2,CASSQDRGNTGELFF,TGTGCCAGCAGCCAGGACAGGGGGAACACCGGGGAGCTGTTTTTT
TRBD1,TRBV7-3,NA,TRBJ2-2,CASSFPGQATNTGELFF,TGTGCCAGCAGCTTCCCGGGACAGGCGACTAACACCGGGGAGCTGTTTTTT
NA,TRBV15,NA,TRBJ2-5,CATSRDYEETQYF,TGTGCCACCAGCAGAGATTATGAAGAGACCCAGTACTTC
NA,TRBV6-5,many,TRBJ2-3,CASTRDALNTDTQYF,TGTGCCAGCACTCGGGACGCCTTAAACACAGATACGCAGTATTTT
NA,TRBV10-3,NA,TRBJ2-2,CAISAHTPGELFF,TGTGCCATCAGCGCTCATACACCCGGGGAGCTGTTTTTT
NA,TRBV5-4,NA,TRBJ1-5,CASSYGGHSNQPQHF,TGTGCCAGCAGCTACGGCGGACATAGCAATCAGCCCCAGCATTTT
NA,TRBV6-6,many,TRBJ2-1,CASGTGYEQFF,TGTGCCAGCGGAACAGGCTATGAGCAGTTCTTC
NA,TRBV10-3,few,TRBJ1-1,CAIKASSRNTEAFF,TGTGCCATCAAGGCCTCGTCGCGGAACACTGAAGCTTTCTTT
NA,TRBV19,many,TRBJ2-6,CASSIHFQFSGANVLTF,TGTGCCAGTAGTATCCATTTCCAGTTCTCTGGGGCCAACGTCCTGACTTTC
NA,TRBV5-1,NA,TRBJ2-5,CASSWGGPETQYF,TGCGCCAGCAGTTGGGGGGGGCCAGAGACCCAGTACTTC
NA,TRBV19,NA,TRBJ1-4,CASSSKKENQRGKLFF,TGTGCCAGTTCATCCAAGAAGGAAAATCAACGGGGAAAACTGTTTTTT
TRBD2,TRBV5-4,NA,TRBJ2-5,CASSSTSGSGETQYF,TGTGCCAGCAGCAGTACTAGCGGGAGCGGAGAGACCCAGTACTTC
TRBD1,TRBV15,NA,TRBJ2-2,CATSRVTGGNTGELFF,TGTGCCACCAGCCGAGTGACAGGGGGAAACACCGGGGAGCTGTTTTTT
NA,TRBV7-2,NA,TRBJ2-2,CASSPIGGNTGELFF,TGTGCCAGCAGCCCGATAGGGGGGAACACCGGGGAGCTGTTTTTT
NA,TRBV5-1,NA,TRBJ2-7,CASSSGTQAYEQYF,TGCGCCAGCAGCTCCGGGACACAAGCCTACGAGCAGTACTTC
TRBD2,TRBV6-1,NA,TRBJ2-1,CASSEFIAGISYNEQFF,TGTGCCAGCAGTGAGTTTATAGCGGGCATTTCCTACAATGAGCAGTTCTTC
NA,TRBV29-1,NA,TRBJ2-3,CSGGVDTQYF,TGCAGCGGTGGAGTTGATACGCAGTATTTT
TRBD1,TRBV18,NA,TRBJ1-1,CASSLDRGKTEAFF,TGTGCCAGCTCGCTAGACAGGGGGAAGACTGAAGCTTTCTTT
NA,TRBV2,NA,TRBJ1-2,CASVVSGPGGYTF,TGTGCCAGCGTCGTGTCAGGGCCGGGAGGCTACACCTTC
TRBD1,TRBV5-1,NA,TRBJ1-1,CASSVDRATTEAFF,TGCGCCAGCAGCGTAGACAGGGCCACCACTGAAGCTTTCTTT
TRBD1,TRBV5-1,NA,TRBJ2-5,CASSLFHRGETQYF,TGCGCCAGCAGCTTGTTTCACAGGGGGGAGACCCAGTACTTC
NA,TRBV4-1,many,TRBJ2-2,CASSHGLTITGELFF,TGCGCCAGCAGCCATGGATTGACGATAACCGGGGAGCTGTTTTTT
NA,TRBV6-5,NA,TRBJ2-5,CASSFGGGKETQYF,TGTGCCAGCAGTTTTGGAGGGGGGAAAGAGACCCAGTACTTC